The sequence of this TCR beta chain was determined in a study of blood T cell repertoires in COVID-19. Study at large: COVID-19 samples collected from the United States, Italy and Spain covered acute and convalescent phases. PBMCs, B-cell-depleted T cells, or T cells were the source of the cDNA or gDNA that made up the material.

As processed by the authors: Reference gene primer amplification gave nucleated cell count estimates. Method: immunoSEQ multiplex PCR; TCRdb's copy keeps in-frame clones and lacks some. V and J calls and clone size follow that table, whereas D and trimming were derived from the DNA. This table holds around 250,000 clones, about 80% found once. Germline V CDR1 and CDR2: SGHRS, YFSETQ. This CDR3 is 16 amino acids long. V was clipped by 0 bases and J by 5 bases; unmatched bases: 6. The sequence was collected from a man aged 25-45 years who had recovered from COVID-19. The sample consisted of peripheral blood. The rearrangement joins TRBV5-1 to TRBJ2-1, with TRBD1 matching over 9 bases. In DNA form, the CDR3 reads TGCGCCAGCAGCTTGGCTACAGGGGGCGTTAACAATGAGCAGTTCTTC. Its translation is CASSLATGGVNNEQFF.